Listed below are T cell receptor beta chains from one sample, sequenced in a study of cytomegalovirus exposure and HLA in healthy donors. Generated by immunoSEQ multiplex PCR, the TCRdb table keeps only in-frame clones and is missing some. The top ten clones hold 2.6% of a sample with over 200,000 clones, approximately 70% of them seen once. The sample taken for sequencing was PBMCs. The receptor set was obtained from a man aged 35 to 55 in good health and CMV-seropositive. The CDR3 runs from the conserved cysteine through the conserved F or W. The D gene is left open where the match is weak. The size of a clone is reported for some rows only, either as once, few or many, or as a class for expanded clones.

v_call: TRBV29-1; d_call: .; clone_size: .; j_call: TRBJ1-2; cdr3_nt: TGCAGCGTCTTTATACAGGGAGTATGGCGCGGCTACACCTTC; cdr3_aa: CSVFIQGVWRGYTF
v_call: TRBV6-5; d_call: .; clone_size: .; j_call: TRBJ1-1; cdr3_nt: TGTGCCAGCAGTTACTCTGGGGGGATGACTGAAGCTTTCTTT; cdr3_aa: CASSYSGGMTEAFF
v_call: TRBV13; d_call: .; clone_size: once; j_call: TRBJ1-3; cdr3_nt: TGTGCCAGCAGCATACAGAGCTCTGGAAACACCATATATTTT; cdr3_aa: CASSIQSSGNTIYF
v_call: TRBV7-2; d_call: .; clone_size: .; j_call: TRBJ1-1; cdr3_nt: TGTGCCAGCAGCTTAGCTTCCTCCCGGGGCACTGAAGCTTTCTTT; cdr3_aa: CASSLASSRGTEAFF
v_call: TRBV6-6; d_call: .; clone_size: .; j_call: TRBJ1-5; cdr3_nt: TGTGCCAGCAGTTACTCGCCCCTGGTAGATCAGCCCCAGCATTTT; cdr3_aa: CASSYSPLVDQPQHF
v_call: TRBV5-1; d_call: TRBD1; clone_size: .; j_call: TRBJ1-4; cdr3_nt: TGCGCCAGCAAGGAGGGGGCTCAGGCTAATGAAAAACTGTTTTTT; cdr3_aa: CASKEGAQANEKLFF
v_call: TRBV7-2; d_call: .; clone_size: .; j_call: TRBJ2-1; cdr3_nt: TGTGCCAGCAGCTTAGCCCAGGGCTCCTACAATGAGCAGTTCTTC; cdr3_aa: CASSLAQGSYNEQFF
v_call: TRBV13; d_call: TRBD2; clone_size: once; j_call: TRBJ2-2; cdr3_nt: TGTGCCAGCAGCCTACTAGCGGGGAGGAACACCGGGGAGCTGTTTTTT; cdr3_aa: CASSLLAGRNTGELFF
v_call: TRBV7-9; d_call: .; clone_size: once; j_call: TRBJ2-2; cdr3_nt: TGTGCCAGCAGCTCTTCGTCCGGGGAGCTGTTTTTT; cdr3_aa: CASSSSSGELFF
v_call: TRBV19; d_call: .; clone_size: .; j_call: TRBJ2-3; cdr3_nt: TGTGCCAGTAGTGCCCTGGGGGGGGGCCCCGCAGATACGCAGTATTTT; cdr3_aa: CASSALGGGPADTQYF
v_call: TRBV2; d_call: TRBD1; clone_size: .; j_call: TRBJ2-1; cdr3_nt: TGTGCCAGGAAACCCGGGACAGGGATCCATGAGCAGTTCTTC; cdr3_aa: CARKPGTGIHEQFF
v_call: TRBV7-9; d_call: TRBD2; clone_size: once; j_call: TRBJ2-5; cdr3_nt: TGTGCCAGCAGCTGGGAGGGCAGACAAGAGACCCAGTACTTC; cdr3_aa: CASSWEGRQETQYF
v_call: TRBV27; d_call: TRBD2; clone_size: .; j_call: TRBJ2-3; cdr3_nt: TGTGCCAGCAAGAACGGGGGGGGCACAGATACGCAGTATTTT; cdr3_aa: CASKNGGGTDTQYF
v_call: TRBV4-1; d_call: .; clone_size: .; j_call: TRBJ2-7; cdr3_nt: TGCGCCAGCAGCCAAACGGGGACACCCGACGCCAAGCAGTACTTC; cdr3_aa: CASSQTGTPDAKQYF
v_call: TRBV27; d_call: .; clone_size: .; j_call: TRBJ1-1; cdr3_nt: TGTGCCAGCAGTTTATCTGGGCTGGTGAACACTGAAGCTTTCTTT; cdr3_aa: CASSLSGLVNTEAFF
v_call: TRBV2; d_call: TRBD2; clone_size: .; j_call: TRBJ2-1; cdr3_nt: TGTGCCAGCAGTGAAGGTCTAGCGGGGGAGGTACACAATGAGCAGTTCTTC; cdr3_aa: CASSEGLAGEVHNEQFF
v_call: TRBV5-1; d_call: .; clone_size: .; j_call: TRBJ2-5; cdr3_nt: TGCGCCAGCAGCTTGGCCGGGACACCGCAAGAGACCCAGTACTTC; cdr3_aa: CASSLAGTPQETQYF
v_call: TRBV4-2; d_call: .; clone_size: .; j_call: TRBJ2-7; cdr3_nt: TGTGCCAGCAGCCACTCCGGGACAATAGACGAGCAGTACTTC; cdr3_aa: CASSHSGTIDEQYF
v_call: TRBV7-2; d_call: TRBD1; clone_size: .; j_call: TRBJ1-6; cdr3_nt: TGTGCCAGCAGCCTGCCGGACAGGGGTTCCTATAATTCACCCCTCCACTTT; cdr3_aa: CASSLPDRGSYNSPLHF
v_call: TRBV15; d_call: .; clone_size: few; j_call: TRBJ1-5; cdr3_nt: TGTGCCACCAGGGGTGGGCAGAGTAATCAGCCCCAGCATTTT; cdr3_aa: CATRGGQSNQPQHF
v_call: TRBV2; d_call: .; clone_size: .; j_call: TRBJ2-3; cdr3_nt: TGTGCCAGCAGTGCTTCTGTTGGCCCAACAAATACGCAGTATTTT; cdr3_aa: CASSASVGPTNTQYF
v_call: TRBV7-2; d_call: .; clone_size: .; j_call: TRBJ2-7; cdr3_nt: TGTGCCAGCAGCTCACAGGCCTTAGGCGAAGTAGAGCAGTACTTC; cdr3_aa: CASSSQALGEVEQYF
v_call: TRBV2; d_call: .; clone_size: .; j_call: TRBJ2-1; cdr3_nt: TGTGCCAGCAGTGAAGGAGTGGGAGATTCGTACAATGAGCAGTTCTTC; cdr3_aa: CASSEGVGDSYNEQFF
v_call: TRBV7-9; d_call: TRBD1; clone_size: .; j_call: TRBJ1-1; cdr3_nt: TGTGCCAGCAGCTTGGACAGGATGAACACTGAAGCTTTCTTT; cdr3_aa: CASSLDRMNTEAFF
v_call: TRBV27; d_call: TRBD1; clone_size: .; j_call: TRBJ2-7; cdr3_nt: TGTGCCAGCAGTGCCATCCGGGACAGGCGCTACGAGCAGTACTTC; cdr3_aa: CASSAIRDRRYEQYF
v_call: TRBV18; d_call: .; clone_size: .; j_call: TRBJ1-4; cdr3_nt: TGTGCCAGCTCACCACCGGGGAGGGGAGAAAAACTGTTTTTT; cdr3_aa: CASSPPGRGEKLFF
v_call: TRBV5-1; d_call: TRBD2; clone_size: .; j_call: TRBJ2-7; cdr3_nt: TGCGCCAGCAGCTTGCCACCCGGGAGGGGCAACGAGCAGTACTTC; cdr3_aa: CASSLPPGRGNEQYF
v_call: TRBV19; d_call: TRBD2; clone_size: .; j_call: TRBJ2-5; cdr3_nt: TGTGCCAGTAGTATCGGATTAGCGGGGGGGCCCCAAGAGACCCAGTACTTC; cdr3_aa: CASSIGLAGGPQETQYF
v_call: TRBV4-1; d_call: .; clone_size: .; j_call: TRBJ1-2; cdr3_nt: TGCGCCAGCAGCCAAGACCGAATAGAGGATGGCTACACCTTC; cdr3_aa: CASSQDRIEDGYTF
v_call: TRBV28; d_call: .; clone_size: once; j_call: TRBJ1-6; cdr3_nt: TGTGCCAGCAGTACACCGACAGGCGGTTTCCACTTT; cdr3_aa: CASSTPTGGFHF
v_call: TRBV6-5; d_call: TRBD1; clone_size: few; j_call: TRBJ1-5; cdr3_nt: TGTGCCAGCAGGGACAGGGGAGATCAGCCCCAGCATTTT; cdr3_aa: CASRDRGDQPQHF
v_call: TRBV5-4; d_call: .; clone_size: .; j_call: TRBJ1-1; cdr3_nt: TGTGCCAGCAGCACACGAAGAAGCGGCACTGAAGCTTTCTTT; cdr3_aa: CASSTRRSGTEAFF
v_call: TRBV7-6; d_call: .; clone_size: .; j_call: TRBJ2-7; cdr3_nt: TGTGCCAGCAGTAAGGAGGGGAGGGGGATGACGGAGCAGTACTTC; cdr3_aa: CASSKEGRGMTEQYF
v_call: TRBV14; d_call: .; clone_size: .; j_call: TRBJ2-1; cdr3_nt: TGTGCCAGCAGCCCCTCGAAGGGGCTTTACAATGAGCAGTTCTTC; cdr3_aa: CASSPSKGLYNEQFF
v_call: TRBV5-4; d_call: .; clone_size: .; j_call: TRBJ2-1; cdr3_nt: TGTGCCAGCAGCTTGGCCAGAATTCACAATGCCTACAATGAGCAGTTCTTC; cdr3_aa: CASSLARIHNAYNEQFF
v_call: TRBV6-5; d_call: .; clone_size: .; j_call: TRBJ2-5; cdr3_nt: TGTGCCAGCAGCCTCGGGACTGTCCAAGAGACCCAGTACTTC; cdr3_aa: CASSLGTVQETQYF
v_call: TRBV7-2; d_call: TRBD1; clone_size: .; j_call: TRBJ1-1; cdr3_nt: TGTGCCAGCAGCTCGCGCGACGGACAGGGGTCCACTGAAGCTTTCTTT; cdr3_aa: CASSSRDGQGSTEAFF
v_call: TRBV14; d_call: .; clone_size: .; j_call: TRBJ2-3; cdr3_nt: TGTGCCAGCAGCCAAGCGGCTGGGGGGTATACAGATACGCAGTATTTT; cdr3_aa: CASSQAAGGYTDTQYF
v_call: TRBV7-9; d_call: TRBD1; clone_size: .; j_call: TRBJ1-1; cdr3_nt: TGTTCCAGCAGCTCACCGGGACAGTTCGTTTTCGGTGAAGCTTTCTTT; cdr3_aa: CSSSSPGQFVFGEAFF
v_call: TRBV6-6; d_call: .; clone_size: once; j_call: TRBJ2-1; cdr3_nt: TGTGCCAGCATTAATTCAGGTTACTACAATGAGCAGTTCTTC; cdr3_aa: CASINSGYYNEQFF
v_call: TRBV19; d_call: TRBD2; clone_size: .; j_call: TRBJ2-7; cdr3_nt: TGTGCCAGTAGTATCGGGGGAGGGGACGAGCAGTACTTC; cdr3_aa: CASSIGGGDEQYF
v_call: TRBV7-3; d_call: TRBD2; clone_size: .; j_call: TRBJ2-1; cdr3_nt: TGTGCCAGCGGACTAGCGGGGGGGCTGAATGAGCAGTTCTTC; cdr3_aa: CASGLAGGLNEQFF
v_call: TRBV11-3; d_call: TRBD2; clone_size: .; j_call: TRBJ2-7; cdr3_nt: TGTGCCAGCAGTTTTGGGGGGGAAGACGAGCAGTACTTC; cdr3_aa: CASSFGGEDEQYF
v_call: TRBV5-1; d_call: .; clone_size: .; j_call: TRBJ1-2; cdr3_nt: TGCGCCAGCAGCTTGGAAGGGCAGGGAGGCGGCTACACCTTC; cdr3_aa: CASSLEGQGGGYTF
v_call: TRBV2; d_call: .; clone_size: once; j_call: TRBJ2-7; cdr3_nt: TGTGCCAGCCGAGAGTCCGGCAGGCCCTACGAGCAGTACTTC; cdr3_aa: CASRESGRPYEQYF
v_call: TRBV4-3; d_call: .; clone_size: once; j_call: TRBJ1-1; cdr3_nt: TGCGCCAGCAGCCAAAACGGAGGTGAAGCTTTCTTT; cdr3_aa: CASSQNGGEAFF
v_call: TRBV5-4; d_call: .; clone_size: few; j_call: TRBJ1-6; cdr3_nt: TGTGCCAGCAGTACCACAGGGAATTCACCCCTCCACTTT; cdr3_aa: CASSTTGNSPLHF
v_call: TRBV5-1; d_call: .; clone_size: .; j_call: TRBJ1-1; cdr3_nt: TGCGCCAGCAGCTTCACAGGGAACGCTGAAGCTTTCTTT; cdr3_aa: CASSFTGNAEAFF